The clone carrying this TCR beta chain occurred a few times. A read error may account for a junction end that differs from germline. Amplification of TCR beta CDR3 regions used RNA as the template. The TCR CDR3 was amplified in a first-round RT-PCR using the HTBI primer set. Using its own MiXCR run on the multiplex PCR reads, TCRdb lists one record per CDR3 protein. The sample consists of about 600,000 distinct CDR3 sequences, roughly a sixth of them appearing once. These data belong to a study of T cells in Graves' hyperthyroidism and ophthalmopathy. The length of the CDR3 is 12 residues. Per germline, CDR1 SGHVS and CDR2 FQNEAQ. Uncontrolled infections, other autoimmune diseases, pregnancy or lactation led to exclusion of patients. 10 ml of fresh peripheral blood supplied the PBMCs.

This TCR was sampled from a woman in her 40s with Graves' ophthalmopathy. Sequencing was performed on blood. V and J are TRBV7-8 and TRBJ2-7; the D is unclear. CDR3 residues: CAGSYLSYEQYF. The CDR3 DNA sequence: TGTGCCGGCAGCTACCTATCTTACGAGCAGTACTTC.